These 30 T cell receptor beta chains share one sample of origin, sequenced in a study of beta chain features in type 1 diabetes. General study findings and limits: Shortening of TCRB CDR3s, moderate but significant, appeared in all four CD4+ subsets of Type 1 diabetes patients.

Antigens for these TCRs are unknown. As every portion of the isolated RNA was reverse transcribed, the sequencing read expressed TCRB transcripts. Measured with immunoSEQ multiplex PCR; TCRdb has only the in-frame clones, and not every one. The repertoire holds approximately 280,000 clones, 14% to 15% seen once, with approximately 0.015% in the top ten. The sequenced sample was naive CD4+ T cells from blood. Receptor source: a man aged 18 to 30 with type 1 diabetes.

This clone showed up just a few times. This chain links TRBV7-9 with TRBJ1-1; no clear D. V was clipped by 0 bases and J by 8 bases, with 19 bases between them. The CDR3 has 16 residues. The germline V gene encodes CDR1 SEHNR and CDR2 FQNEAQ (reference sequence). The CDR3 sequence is CASSLAVQTGNKEAFF. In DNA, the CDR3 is TGTGCCAGCAGCTTAGCAGTTCAGACGGGGAACAAGGAAGCTTTCTTT.

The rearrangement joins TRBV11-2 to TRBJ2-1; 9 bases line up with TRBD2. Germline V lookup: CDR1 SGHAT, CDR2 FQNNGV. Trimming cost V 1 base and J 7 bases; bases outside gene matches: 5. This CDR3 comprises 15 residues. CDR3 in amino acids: CASSLVVLAGNEQFF. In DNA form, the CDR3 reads TGTGCCAGCAGCTTAGTCGTCCTAGCGGGGAATGAGCAGTTCTTC. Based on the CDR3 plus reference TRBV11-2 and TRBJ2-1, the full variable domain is EAGVAQSPRYKIIEKRQSVAFWCNPISGHATLYWYQQILGQGPKLLIQFQNNGVVDDSQLPKDRFSAERLKGVDSTLKIQPAKLEDSAVYLCASSLVVLAGNEQFFGPGTRLTVL.

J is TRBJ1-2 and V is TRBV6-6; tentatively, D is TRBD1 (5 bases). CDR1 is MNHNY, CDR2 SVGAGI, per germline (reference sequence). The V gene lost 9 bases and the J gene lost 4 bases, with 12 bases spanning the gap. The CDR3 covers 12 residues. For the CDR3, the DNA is TGTGCCAGTGGGGGAGGTATCTATGGCTACACCTTC. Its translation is CASGGGIYGYTF.

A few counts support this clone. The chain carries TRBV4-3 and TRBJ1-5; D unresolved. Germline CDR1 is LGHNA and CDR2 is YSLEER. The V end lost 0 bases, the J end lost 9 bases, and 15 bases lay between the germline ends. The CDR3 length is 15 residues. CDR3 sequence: CASSQDSAGFGPQHF. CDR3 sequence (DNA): TGCGCCAGCAGCCAAGATAGCGCGGGTTTTGGGCCCCAGCATTTT.

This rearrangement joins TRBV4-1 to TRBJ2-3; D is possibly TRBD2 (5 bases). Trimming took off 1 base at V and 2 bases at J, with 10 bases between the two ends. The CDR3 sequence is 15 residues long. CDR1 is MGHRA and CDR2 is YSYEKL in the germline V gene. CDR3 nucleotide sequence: TGCGCCAGCAGCCAAGTCGGAGCGGCCACAGATACGCAGTATTTT. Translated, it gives CASSQVGAATDTQYF.

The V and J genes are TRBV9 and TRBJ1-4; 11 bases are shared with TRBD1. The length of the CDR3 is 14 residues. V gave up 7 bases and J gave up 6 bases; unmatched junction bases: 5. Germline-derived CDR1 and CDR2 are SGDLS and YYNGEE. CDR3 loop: CASAGDRGDEKLFF. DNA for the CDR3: TGTGCCAGCGCCGGGGACAGGGGGGATGAAAAACTGTTTTTT.

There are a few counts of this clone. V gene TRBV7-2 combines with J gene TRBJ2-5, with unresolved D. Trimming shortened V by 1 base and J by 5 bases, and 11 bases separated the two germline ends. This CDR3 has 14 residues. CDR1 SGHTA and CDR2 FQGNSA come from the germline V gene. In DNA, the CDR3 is TGTGCCAGCAGCTTAGGGGCTACTGGGGAGACCCAGTACTTC. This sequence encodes CASSLGATGETQYF. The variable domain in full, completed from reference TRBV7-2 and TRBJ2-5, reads GAGVSQSPSNKVTEKGKDVELRCDPISGHTALYWYRQSLGQGLEFLIYFQGNSAPDKSGLPSDRFSAERTGGSVSTLTIQRTQQEDSAVYLCASSLGATGETQYFGPGTRLLVL.

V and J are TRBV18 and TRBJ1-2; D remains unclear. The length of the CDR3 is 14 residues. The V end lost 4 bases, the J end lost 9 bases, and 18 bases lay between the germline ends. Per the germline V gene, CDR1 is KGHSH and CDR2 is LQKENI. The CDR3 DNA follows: TGTGCCAGCTCACTTGGGGAAGGAGGGTCGAGCTACACCTTC. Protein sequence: CASSLGEGGSSYTF.

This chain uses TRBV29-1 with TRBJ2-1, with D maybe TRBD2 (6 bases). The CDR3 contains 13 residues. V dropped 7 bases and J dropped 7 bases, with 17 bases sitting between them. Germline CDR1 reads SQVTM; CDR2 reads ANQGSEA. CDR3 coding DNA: TGCAGCGCAGGAGCGGGCATCAAGAATGAGCAGTTCTTC. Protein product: CSAGAGIKNEQFF.

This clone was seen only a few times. Written as DNA, the CDR3 is TGTGCCAGCAGCTTAGGGCAGACTAGCGGGAGTTTCAATGAGCAGTTCTTC. This encodes CASSLGQTSGSFNEQFF. The V gene is TRBV11-3, the J gene TRBJ2-1; 12 bases fit TRBD2. This CDR3 has 17 residues. Germline V gene sequence: CDR1 SGHNT, CDR2 YENEEA. Trimming took 1 base from V and 6 from J; bases not matched to a gene: 7.

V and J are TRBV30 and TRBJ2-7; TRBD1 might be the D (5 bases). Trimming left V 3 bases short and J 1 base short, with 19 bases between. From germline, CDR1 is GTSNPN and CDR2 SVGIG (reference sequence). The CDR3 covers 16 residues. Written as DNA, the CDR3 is TGTGCCTGGAGCCGAATCCAGGGCCTCCTATCCTACGAGCAGTACTTC. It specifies CAWSRIQGLLSYEQYF.

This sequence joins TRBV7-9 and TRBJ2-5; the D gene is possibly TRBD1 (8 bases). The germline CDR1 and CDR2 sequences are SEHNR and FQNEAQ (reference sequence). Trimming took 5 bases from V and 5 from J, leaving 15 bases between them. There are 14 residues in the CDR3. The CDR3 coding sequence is TGTGCCAGCAGCGCGGAACAGGGGGGGGAGACCCAGTACTTC. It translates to CASSAEQGGETQYF.

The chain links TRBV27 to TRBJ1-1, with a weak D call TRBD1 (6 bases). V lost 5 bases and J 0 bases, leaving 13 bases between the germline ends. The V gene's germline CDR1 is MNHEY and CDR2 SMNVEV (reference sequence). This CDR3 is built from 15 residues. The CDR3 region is CASSPPGALNTEAFF. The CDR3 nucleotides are TGTGCCAGCAGTCCTCCAGGGGCTTTGAACACTGAAGCTTTCTTT.

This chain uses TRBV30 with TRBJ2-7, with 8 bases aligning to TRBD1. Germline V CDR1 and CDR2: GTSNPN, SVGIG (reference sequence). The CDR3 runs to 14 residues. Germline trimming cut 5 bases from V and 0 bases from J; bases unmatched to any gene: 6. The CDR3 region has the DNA TGTGCCTGGGACGGACAGGGAAGCTCCTACGAGCAGTACTTC. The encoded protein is CAWDGQGSSYEQYF.

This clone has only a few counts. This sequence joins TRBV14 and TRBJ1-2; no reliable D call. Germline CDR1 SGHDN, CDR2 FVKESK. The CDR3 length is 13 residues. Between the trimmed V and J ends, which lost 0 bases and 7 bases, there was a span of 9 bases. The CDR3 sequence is CASSQDGGFGYTF. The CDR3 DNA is TGTGCCAGCAGCCAAGATGGAGGGTTTGGCTACACCTTC.

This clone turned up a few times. The DNA for the CDR3 is TGTGCCGCGGGACAGGGTAAAGATGAAAAACTGTTTTTT. It specifies CAAGQGKDEKLFF. The chain employs TRBV10-3 and TRBJ1-4; TRBD1 agrees at 9 bases. J was trimmed by 6 bases and V by 11 bases; bases with no gene match: 7. Germline V gives CDR1 ENHRY, CDR2 SYGVKD. The CDR3 is 13 residues long.

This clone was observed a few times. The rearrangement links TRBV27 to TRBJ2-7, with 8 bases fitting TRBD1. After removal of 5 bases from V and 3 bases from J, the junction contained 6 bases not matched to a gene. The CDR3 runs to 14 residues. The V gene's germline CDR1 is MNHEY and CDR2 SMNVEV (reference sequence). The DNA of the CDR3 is TGTGCCAGCAGTCCGGGACAGGACTTCTACGAGCAGTACTTC. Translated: CASSPGQDFYEQYF.

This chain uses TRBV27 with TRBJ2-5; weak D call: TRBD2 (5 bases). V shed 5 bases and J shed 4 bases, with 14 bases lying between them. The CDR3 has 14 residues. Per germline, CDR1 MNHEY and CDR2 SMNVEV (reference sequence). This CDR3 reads CASSIGIARETQYF. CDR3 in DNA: TGTGCCAGCAGTATTGGAATAGCGAGAGAGACCCAGTACTTC.

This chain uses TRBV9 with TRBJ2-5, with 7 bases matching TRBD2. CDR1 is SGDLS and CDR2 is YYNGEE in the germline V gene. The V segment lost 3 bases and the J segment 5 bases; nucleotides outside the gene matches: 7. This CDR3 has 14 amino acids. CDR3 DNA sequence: TGTGCCAGCAGCGCCGGACTAGTGAGGGAGACCCAGTACTTC. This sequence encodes CASSAGLVRETQYF.

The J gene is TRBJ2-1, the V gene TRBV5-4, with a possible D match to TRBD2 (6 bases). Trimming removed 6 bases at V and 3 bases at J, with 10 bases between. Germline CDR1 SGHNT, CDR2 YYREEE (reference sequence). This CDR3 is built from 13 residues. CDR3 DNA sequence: TGTGCCAGCAACGTGGGGGGCTACAATGAGCAGTTCTTC. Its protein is CASNVGGYNEQFF.

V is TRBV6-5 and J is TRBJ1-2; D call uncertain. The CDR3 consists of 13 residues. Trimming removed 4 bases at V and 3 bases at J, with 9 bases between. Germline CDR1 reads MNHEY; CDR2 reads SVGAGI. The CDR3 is CASSSWTDYGYTF. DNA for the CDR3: TGTGCCAGCAGTTCCTGGACTGACTATGGCTACACCTTC.

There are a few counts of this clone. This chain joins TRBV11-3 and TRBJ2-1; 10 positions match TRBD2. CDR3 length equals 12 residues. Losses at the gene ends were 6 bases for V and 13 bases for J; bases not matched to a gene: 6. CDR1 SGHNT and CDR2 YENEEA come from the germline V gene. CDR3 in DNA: TGTGCCAGCAGGAATAGCGGGGGGCCTCAGTTCTTC. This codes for CASRNSGGPQFF.

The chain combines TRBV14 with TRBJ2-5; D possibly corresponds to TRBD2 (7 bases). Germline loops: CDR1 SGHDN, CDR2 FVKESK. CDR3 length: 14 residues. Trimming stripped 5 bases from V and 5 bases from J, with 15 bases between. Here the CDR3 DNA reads TGTGCCAGCAGCAGGGGGGGACTTCTCGAGACCCAGTACTTC. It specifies CASSRGGLLETQYF.

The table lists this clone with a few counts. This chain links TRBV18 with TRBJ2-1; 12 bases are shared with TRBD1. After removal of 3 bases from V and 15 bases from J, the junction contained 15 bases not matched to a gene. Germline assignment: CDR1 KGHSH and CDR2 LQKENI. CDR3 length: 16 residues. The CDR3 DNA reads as TGTGCCAGCTCACCCACCCCGGGACAGGGGGCGCCTATAGTGTTCTTC. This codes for CASSPTPGQGAPIVFF.

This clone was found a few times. In DNA form, the CDR3 reads TGTGCCAGCAGTGTTCCGGGACAGGGATCTGGAAACACCATATATTTT. It specifies CASSVPGQGSGNTIYF. The chain links TRBV28 to TRBJ1-3; 9 bases agree with TRBD1. V dropped 5 bases and J dropped 1; count of bases not matched to a gene: 6. Germline V gene data show CDR1 as MDHEN and CDR2 as SYDVKM. The CDR3 is 16 residues long.

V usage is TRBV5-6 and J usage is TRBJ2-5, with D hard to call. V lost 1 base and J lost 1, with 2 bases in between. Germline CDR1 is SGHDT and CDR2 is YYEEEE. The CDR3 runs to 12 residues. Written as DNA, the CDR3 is TGTGCCAGCAGCTTGCGCCAAGAGACCCAGTACTTC. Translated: CASSLRQETQYF.

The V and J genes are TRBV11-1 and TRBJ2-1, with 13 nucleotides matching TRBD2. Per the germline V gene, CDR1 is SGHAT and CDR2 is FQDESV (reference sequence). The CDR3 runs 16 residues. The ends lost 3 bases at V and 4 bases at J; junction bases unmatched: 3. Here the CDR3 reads CASSLTSGRFYNEQFF. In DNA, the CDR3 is TGTGCCAGCAGCTTGACTAGCGGGAGGTTTTACAATGAGCAGTTCTTC.

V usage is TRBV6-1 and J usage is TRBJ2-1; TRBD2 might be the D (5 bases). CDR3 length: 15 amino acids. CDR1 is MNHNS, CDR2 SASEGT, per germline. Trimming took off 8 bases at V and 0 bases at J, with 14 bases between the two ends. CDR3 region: CASGGTPHSYNEQFF. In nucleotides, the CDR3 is TGTGCCAGCGGAGGCACACCCCACTCCTACAATGAGCAGTTCTTC.

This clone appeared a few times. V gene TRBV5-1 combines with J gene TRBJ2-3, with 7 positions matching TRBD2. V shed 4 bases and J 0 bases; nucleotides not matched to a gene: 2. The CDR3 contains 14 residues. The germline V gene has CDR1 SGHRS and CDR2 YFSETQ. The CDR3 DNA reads TGCGCCAGCAGCCGAGCGGGGAGCACAGATACGCAGTATTTT. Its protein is CASSRAGSTDTQYF.

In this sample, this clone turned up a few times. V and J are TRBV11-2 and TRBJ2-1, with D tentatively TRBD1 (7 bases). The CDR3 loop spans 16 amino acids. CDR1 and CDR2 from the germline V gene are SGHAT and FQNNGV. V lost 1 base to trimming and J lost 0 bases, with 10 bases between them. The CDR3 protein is CASSLVEGASYNEQFF. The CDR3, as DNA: TGTGCCAGCAGCTTAGTGGAGGGGGCCTCCTACAATGAGCAGTTCTTC.